This T cell receptor beta chain derives from a study of T cell repertoires in cytomegalovirus infection. Study-level information: Indications came from public TCR beta signatures; they pointed to CMV infection and to a matching HLA type. General study findings and limits: CMV carriers with the relevant HLA were identified by cumulative public TCR beta family frequency. HLA-C-restricted TCR beta clonotypes specific for CMV led the ex vivo response.

This clonotype was counted at least ten times. Its target is unknown. MiXCR, applied by TCRdb to the reads, yields one record per CDR3 protein. The repertoire includes a few hundred thousand distinct CDR3 sequences, 8% to 9.5% of them detected once, and about 4.5% sits in the top ten. The J segment lost 5 bases and the V segment lost 6 bases, leaving 20 bases of the junction unmatched. The CDR3 consists of 18 residues. Germline V gene sequence: CDR1 SEHNR, CDR2 FQNEAQ (reference sequence). Input material: PBMCs. The chain couples TRBV7-9 to TRBJ2-7; 9 nucleotides line up with TRBD1. This receptor was taken from a human donor in good health (CMV status not recorded). Some clones in this sample may be carry-over from other donors' samples. This CDR3 is CASRDKPLGTGRGDEQYF. The CDR3 DNA reads as TGTGCCAGCAGAGATAAACCGCTTGGGACAGGGAGAGGGGACGAGCAGTACTTC.